The rows below give T cell receptor beta chains drawn from one sample of a study of vaccination and CD4 T cells after COVID-19. Each CDR3 protein gets one entry after TCRdb re-called the PCR reads with MiXCR. The sample shows about 5,000 distinct CDR3 sequences, roughly three fifths of them seen only once. For these TCRs, the target antigens are not known. Sequencing was carried out using CD4+ T cells from blood, cultured in vitro. The receptors derive from a human donor who had recovered from COVID-19. The CDR3 runs from the conserved cysteine through the conserved F or W. The D gene is left open where the match is weak. Clone size is given for some rows only: seen once, a few or many times, or a class if the clone is expanded.

V gene	D gene	clone size	J gene	CDR3 protein	CDR3 DNA
TRBV20-1	.	.	TRBJ1-1	CSASDSGNTEAFF	TGCAGTGCTAGCGATTCAGGGAACACTGAAGCTTTCTTT
TRBV20-1	.	.	TRBJ1-5	CSANRGIHSNQPQHF	TGCAGTGCTAACAGAGGTATCCATAGCAATCAGCCCCAGCATTTT
TRBV20-1	.	.	TRBJ2-5	CSAPLQGGETQYF	TGCAGTGCCCCACTACAGGGAGGCGAGACCCAGTACTTC
TRBV6-5	.	.	TRBJ2-7	CASSYSQGTYEQYF	TGTGCCAGCAGTTACAGTCAGGGAACCTACGAGCAGTACTTC
TRBV10-2	.	.	TRBJ1-1	CASTSGTEAFF	TGCGCCAGCACCTCCGGCACTGAAGCTTTCTTT
TRBV7-2	TRBD1	.	TRBJ1-5	CASSPPDRAGPQHF	TGTGCCAGCAGCCCACCGGACAGGGCAGGGCCCCAGCATTTT
TRBV15	TRBD1	.	TRBJ1-1	CATSSGQGATNTEAFF	TGTGCCACCAGCAGCGGACAGGGTGCAACGAACACTGAAGCTTTCTTT
TRBV20-1	TRBD1	.	TRBJ2-7	CSASEGQGSYEQYF	TGCAGTGCTAGCGAGGGACAGGGCAGTTACGAGCAGTACTTC
TRBV6-5	.	.	TRBJ1-1	CASSYSPRRGAFF	TGTGCCAGCAGTTACTCCCCTCGAAGAGGAGCTTTCTTT
TRBV6-1	.	few	TRBJ2-1	CASSDTEQFF	TGTGCCAGCAGTGATACGGAGCAGTTCTTC
TRBV7-3	.	.	TRBJ1-1	CASRFLQVF	TGTGCCAGCAGGTTTCTTCAAGTCTTT